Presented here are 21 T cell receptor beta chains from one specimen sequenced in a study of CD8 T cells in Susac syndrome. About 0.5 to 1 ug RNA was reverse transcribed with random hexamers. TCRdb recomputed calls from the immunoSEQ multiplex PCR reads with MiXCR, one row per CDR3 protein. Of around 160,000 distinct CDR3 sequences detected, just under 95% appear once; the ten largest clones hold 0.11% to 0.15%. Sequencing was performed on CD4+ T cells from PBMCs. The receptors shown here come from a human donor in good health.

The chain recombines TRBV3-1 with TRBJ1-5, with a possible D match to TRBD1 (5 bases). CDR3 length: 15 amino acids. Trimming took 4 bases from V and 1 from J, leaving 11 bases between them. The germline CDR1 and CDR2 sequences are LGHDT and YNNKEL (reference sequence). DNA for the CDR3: TGTGCCAGCAGCCGCAATTGGGGCAGCAATCAGCCCCAGCATTTT. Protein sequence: CASSRNWGSNQPQHF.

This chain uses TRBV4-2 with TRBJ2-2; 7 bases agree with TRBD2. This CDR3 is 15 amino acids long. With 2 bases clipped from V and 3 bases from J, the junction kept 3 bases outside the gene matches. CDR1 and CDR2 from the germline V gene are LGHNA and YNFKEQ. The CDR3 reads CASSQTSADTGELFF. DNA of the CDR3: TGTGCCAGCAGCCAAACTAGCGCCGACACCGGGGAGCTGTTTTTT.

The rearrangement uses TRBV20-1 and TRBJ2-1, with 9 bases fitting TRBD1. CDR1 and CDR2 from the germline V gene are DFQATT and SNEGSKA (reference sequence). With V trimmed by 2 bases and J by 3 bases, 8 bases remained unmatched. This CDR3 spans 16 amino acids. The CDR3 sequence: CSARSRTGENYNEQFF. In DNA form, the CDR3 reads TGCAGTGCTAGAAGCCGGACAGGGGAGAACTACAATGAGCAGTTCTTC.

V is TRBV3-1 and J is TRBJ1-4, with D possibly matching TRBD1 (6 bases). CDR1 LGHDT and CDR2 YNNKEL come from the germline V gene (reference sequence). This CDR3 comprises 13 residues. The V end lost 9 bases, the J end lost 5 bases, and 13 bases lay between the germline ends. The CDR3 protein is CASRPGANEKLFF. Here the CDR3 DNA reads TGTGCCAGTAGACCGGGGGCGAATGAAAAACTGTTTTTT.

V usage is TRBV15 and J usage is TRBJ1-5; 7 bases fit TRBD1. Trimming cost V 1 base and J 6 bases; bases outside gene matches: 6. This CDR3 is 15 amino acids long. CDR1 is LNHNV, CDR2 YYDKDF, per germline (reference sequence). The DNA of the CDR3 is TGTGCCACCAGCAGAGTCGGACAGGATCGTCAGCCCCAGCATTTT. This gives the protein CATSRVGQDRQPQHF.

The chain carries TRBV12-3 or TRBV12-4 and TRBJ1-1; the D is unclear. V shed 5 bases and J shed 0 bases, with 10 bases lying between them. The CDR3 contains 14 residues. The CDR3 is CASSPGEMNTEAFF. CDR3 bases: TGTGCCAGCAGTCCCGGGGAGATGAACACTGAAGCTTTCTTT.

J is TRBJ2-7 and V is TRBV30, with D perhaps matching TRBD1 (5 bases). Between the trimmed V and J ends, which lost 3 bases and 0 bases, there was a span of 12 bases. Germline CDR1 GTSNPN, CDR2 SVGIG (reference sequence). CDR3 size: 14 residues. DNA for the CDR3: TGTGCCTGGAGAAGGGGCAGCTACTCCTACGAGCAGTACTTC. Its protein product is CAWRRGSYSYEQYF. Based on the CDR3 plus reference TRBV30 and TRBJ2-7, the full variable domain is SQTIHQWPATLVQPVGSPLSLECTVEGTSNPNLYWYRQAAGRGLQLLFYSVGIGQISSEVPQNLSASRPQDRQFILSSKKLLLSDSGFYLCAWRRGSYSYEQYFGPGTRLTVT.

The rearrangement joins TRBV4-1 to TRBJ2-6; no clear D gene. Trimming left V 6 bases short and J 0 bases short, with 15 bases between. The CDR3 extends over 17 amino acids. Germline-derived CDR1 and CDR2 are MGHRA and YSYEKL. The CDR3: CASSGEVGRSGANVLTF. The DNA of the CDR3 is TGCGCCAGCAGTGGAGAGGTAGGCCGCTCTGGGGCCAACGTCCTGACTTTC.

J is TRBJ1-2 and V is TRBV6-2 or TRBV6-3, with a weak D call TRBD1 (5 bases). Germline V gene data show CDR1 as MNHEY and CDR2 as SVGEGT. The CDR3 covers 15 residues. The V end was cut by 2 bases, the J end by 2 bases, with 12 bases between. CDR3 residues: CASSYPFRGNYGYTF. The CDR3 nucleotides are TGTGCCAGCAGTTACCCCTTCCGGGGGAACTATGGCTACACCTTC.

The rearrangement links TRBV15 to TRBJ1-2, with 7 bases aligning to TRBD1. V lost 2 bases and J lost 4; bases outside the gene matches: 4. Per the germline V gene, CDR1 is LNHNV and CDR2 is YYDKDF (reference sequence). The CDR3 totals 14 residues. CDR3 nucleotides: TGTGCCACCAGCAGAAACAGGGGAACCTATGGCTACACCTTC. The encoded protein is CATSRNRGTYGYTF.

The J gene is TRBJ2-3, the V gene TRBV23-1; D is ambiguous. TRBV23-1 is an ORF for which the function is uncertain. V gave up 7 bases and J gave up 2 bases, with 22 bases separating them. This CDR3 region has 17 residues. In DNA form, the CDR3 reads TGCGCCAGCATCCTCGAGGCTGGTCCCACCCTCACAGATACGCAGTATTTT. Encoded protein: CASILEAGPTLTDTQYF.

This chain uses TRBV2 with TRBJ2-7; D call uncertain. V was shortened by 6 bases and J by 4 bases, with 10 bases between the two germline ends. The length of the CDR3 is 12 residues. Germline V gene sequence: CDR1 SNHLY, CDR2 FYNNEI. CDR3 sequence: CASSQTLYEQYF. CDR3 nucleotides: TGTGCCAGCAGCCAGACCCTTTACGAGCAGTACTTC. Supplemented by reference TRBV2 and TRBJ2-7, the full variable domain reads EPEVTQTPSHQVTQMGQEVILRCVPISNHLYFYWYRQILGQKVEFLVSFYNNEISEKSEIFDDQFSVERPDGSNFTLKIRSTKLEDSAMYFCASSQTLYEQYFGPGTRLTVT.

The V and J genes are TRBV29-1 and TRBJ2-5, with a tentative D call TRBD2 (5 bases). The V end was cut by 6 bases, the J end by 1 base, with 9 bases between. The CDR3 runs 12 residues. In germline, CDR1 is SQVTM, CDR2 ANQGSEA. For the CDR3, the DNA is TGCAGCGTCCGACGGGGCCAAGAGACCCAGTACTTC. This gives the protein CSVRRGQETQYF.

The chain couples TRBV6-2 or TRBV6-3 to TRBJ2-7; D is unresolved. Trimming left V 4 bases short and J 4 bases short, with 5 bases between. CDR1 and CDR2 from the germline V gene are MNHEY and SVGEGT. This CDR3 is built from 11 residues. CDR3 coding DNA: TGTGCCAGCAGTTCTCAGTACGAGCAGTACTTC. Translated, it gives CASSSQYEQYF.

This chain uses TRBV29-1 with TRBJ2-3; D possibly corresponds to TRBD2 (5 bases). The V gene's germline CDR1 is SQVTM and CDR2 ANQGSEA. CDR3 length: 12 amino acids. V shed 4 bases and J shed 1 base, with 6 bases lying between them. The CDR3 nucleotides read TGCAGCGTTGCCGGGGGCACAGATACGCAGTATTTT. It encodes CSVAGGTDTQYF.

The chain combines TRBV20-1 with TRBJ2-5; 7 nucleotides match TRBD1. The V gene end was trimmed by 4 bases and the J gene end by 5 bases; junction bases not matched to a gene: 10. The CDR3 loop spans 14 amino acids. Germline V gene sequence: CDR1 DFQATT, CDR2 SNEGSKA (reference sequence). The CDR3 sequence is CSATTGAREETQYF. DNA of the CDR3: TGCAGTGCTACTACAGGGGCCAGAGAGGAGACCCAGTACTTC.

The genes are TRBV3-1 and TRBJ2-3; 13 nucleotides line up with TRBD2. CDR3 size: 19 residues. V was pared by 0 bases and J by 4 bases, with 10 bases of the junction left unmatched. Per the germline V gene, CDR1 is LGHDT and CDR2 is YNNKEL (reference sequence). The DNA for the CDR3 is TGTGCCAGCAGCCAAGACAAGGGGGAGACTAGCGGGGGGTCAGATACGCAGTATTTT. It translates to CASSQDKGETSGGSDTQYF.

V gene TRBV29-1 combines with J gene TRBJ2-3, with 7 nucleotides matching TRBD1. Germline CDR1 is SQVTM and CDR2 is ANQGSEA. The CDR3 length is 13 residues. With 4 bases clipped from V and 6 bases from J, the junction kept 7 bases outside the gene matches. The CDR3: CSVAGTAGDTQYF. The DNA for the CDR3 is TGCAGCGTTGCGGGGACAGCAGGGGATACGCAGTATTTT.

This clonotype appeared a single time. DNA for the CDR3: TGTGCCAGCAGCCTGACAGGATCGGGCGGCTACACCTTC. This gives the protein CASSLTGSGGYTF. The chain is built from TRBV2 and TRBJ1-2, with TRBD1 as a possible D gene (6 bases). This CDR3 comprises 13 residues. The ends were cut back, 6 bases at V and 8 bases at J, with 16 bases in the middle. CDR1 is SNHLY and CDR2 is FYNNEI in the germline V gene. The full variable domain, rest sourced from reference TRBV2 and TRBJ1-2, is EPEVTQTPSHQVTQMGQEVILRCVPISNHLYFYWYRQILGQKVEFLVSFYNNEISEKSEIFDDQFSVERPDGSNFTLKIRSTKLEDSAMYFCASSLTGSGGYTFGSGTRLTVV.

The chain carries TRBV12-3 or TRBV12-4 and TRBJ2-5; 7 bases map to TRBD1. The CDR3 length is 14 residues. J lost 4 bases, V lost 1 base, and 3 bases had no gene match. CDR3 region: CASSLGDRGETQYF. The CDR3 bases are TGTGCCAGCAGTTTAGGGGACAGAGGAGAGACCCAGTACTTC.

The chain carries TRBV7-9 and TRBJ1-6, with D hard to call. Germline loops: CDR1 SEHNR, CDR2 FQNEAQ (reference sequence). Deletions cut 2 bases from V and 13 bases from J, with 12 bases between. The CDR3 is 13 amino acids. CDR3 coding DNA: TGTGCCAGCAGCTTACCAGCGGTCGCGCCCCTCCACTTT. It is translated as CASSLPAVAPLHF. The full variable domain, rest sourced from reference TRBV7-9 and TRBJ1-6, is DTGVSQNPRHKITKRGQNVTFRCDPISEHNRLYWYRQTLGQGPEFLTYFQNEAQLEKSRLLSDRFSAERPKGSFSTLEIQRTEQGDSAMYLCASSLPAVAPLHFGNGTRLTVT.